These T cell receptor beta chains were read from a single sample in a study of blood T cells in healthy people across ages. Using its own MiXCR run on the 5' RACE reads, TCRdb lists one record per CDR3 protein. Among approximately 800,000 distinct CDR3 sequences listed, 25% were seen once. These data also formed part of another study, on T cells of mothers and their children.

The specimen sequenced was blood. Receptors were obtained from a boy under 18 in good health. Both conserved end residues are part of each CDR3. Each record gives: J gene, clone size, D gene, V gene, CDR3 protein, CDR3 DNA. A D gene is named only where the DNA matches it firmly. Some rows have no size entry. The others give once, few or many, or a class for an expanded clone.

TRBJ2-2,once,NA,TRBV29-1,CSVEVPIYGELFF,TGCAGCGTTGAGGTCCCTATATACGGGGAGCTGTTTTTT
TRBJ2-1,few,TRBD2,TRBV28,CASRAGDNEQFF,TGTGCCAGCAGAGCGGGGGACAATGAGCAGTTCTTC
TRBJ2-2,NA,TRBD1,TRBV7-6,CASSPLPGTANTGELFF,TGTGCCAGCAGCCCTCTGCCCGGGACAGCGAACACCGGGGAGCTGTTTTTT
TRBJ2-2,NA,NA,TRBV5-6,CASSFSVNPAGELFF,TGTGCCAGCAGCTTCTCAGTCAACCCGGCCGGGGAGCTGTTTTTT
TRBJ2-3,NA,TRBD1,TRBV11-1,CASSGTQGAHTDTQYF,TGTGCCAGCAGCGGCACGCAGGGGGCACACACAGATACGCAGTATTTT
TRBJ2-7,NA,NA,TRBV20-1,CSAREAEAYEQYF,TGCAGTGCTAGAGAAGCGGAGGCCTACGAGCAGTACTTC
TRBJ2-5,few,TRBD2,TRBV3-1,CASSQVGLAGPQETQYF,TGTGCCAGCAGCCAAGTAGGACTAGCGGGACCGCAAGAGACCCAGTACTTC
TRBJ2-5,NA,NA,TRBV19,CASTGDPRSDEQYF,TGTGCCAGTACCGGAGACCCTCGGAGCGATGAGCAGTACTTC
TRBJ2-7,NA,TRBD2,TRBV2,CASRGRTSDEQYF,TGTGCCAGCAGGGGTCGGACTAGCGACGAGCAGTACTTC
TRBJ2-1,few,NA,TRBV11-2,CASSGLRGEQFF,TGTGCCAGCAGCGGGTTAAGGGGTGAGCAGTTCTTC
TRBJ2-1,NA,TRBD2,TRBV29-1,CSVEGYLADYNEQFF,TGCAGCGTTGAAGGGTATCTAGCGGACTACAATGAGCAGTTCTTC
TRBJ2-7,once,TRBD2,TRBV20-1,CSASKREGHYEQYF,TGCAGTGCTAGTAAGCGGGAGGGCCACTACGAGCAGTACTTC
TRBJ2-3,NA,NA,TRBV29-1,CSVEGSSDTQYF,TGCAGCGTTGAAGGGAGCTCAGATACGCAGTATTTT
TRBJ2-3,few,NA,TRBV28,CASSLSLRGTDTQYF,TGTGCCAGCAGTCTCTCCCTACGGGGCACAGATACGCAGTATTTT
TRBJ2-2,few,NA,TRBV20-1,CSASPAGTGTGELLF,TGCAGTGCTAGCCCAGCGGGCACAGGCACCGGGGAGCTGCTTTTT
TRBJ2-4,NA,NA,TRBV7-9,CASSLAGKSAKNIQYF,TGTGCCAGCAGCCTGGCGGGAAAAAGTGCCAAAAACATTCAGTACTTC
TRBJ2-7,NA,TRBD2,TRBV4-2,CASSQDASGSARLYEQYF,TGTGCCAGCAGCCAAGATGCTAGCGGGAGTGCCCGTCTCTACGAGCAGTACTTC
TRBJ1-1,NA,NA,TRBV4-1,CASSHLTLDEAFF,TGCGCCAGCAGCCATCTTACGTTGGATGAAGCTTTCTTT
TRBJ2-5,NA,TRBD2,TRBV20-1,CSARDGLAGGGTQYF,TGCAGTGCTAGAGACGGACTAGCGGGAGGCGGGACCCAGTACTTC
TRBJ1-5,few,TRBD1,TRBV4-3,CASSQEGGYNQPQHF,TGCGCCAGCAGCCAAGAAGGGGGCTACAATCAGCCCCAGCATTTT
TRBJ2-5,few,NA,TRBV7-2,CASSSGRPTRETQYF,TGTGCCAGCAGCTCTGGGCGCCCCACCCGAGAGACCCAGTACTTC
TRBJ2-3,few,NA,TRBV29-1,CSVDTESDTQYF,TGCAGCGTTGACACTGAATCAGATACGCAGTATTTT
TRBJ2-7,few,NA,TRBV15,CATSGKAPGLRYEQYF,TGTGCCACCAGCGGCAAAGCGCCGGGGCTGAGGTACGAGCAGTACTTC
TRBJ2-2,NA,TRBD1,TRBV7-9,CASSKLIGDRGPGELFF,TGTGCCAGCAGCAAACTCATTGGGGACAGGGGTCCCGGGGAGCTGTTTTTT
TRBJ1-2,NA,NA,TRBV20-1,CSARDLTNYGYTF,TGCAGTGCTAGAGACCTCACAAACTATGGCTACACCTTC
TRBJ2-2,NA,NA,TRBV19,CASSIWSTGELFF,TGTGCCAGTAGTATTTGGTCGACCGGGGAGCTGTTTTTT
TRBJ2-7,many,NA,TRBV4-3,CASRFAPGGIYEQYF,TGCGCCAGCAGATTCGCCCCAGGGGGGATCTACGAGCAGTACTTC
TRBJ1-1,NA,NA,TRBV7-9,CASSPPENTEAFF,TGTGCCAGCAGTCCCCCAGAGAACACTGAAGCTTTCTTT
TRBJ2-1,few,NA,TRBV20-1,CSARMVGLVNEQFF,TGCAGTGCTAGAATGGTTGGGCTAGTCAATGAGCAGTTCTTC
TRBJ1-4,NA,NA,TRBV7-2,CASSLGGFGNEKLFF,TGTGCCAGCAGCTTAGGCGGGTTTGGTAATGAAAAACTGTTTTTT
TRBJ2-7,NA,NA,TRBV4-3,CASSQENHPDYEQYF,TGCGCCAGCAGCCAAGAAAATCATCCGGACTACGAGCAGTACTTC
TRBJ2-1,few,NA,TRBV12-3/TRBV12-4,CASSLYIGQFF,TGTGCCAGCAGCCTGTATATTGGGCAGTTCTTC